This note documents a single T cell receptor (beta chain) sequence. This sample is part of a study of blood T cell repertoires in COVID-19. Those who participated ranged in age from roughly 18 to 100 years and resided in 20 to 25 US areas. Cohort placement rested on clinical history that participants reported themselves. Germline V CDR1 and CDR2: SNHLY, FYNNEI. V was clipped by 2 bases and J by 6 bases; unmatched bases: 4. CDR3 length equals 13 residues. In the authors' methods: Estimation of nucleated cell counts was performed using reference gene primer amplification. Measured with immunoSEQ multiplex PCR; TCRdb has only the in-frame clones, and not every one. That table is the source of V, J and clone size, and D and trimming were worked out from the DNA. The table shows 150,000 to 200,000 clones, with about 80% occurring only once.

What was sequenced was PBMCs or T cells enriched from blood (not recorded which). The chain links TRBV2 to TRBJ2-7; 7 positions match TRBD2. This TCR was recovered from a man in his forties or fifties who had recovered from COVID-19. CDR3 DNA: TGTGCCAGCAGTGAACCCGGCGGGGGCGAGCAGTACTTC. Amino acids: CASSEPGGGEQYF.